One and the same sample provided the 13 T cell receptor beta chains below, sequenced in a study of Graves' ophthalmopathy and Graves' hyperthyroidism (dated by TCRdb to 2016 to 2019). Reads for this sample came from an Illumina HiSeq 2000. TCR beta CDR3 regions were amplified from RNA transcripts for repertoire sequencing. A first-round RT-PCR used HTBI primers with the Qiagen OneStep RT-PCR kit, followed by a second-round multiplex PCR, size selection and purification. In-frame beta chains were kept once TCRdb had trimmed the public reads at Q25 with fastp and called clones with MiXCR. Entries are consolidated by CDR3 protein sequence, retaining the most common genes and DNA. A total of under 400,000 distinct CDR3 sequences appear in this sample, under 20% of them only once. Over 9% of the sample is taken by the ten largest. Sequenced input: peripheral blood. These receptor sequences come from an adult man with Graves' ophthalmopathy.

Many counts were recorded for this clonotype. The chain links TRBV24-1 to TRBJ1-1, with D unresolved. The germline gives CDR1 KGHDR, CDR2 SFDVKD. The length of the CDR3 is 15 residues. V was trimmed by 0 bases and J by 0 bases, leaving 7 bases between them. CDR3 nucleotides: TGTGCCACCAGTGATTTGCGGGTAATGAACACTGAAGCTTTCTTT. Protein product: CATSDLRVMNTEAFF.

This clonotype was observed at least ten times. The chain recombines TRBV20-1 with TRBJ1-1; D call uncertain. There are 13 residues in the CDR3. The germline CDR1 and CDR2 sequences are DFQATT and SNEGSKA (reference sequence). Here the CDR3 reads CSPRSGQNTEAFF. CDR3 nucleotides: TGCAGCCCCCGATCCGGGCAGAACACTGAAGCTTTCTTT.

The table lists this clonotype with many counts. CDR3 region: CASSYLRDGQPQHF. The DNA for the CDR3 is TGTGCCAGCAGTTACCTCAGGGACGGACAGCCCCAGCATTTT. The chain combines TRBV6-5 with TRBJ1-5; a weak D match, TRBD1 (5 bases). The CDR3 totals 14 residues. V lost 2 bases and J lost 7, with 12 bases in between. Germline V gene data show CDR1 as MNHEY and CDR2 as SVGAGI.

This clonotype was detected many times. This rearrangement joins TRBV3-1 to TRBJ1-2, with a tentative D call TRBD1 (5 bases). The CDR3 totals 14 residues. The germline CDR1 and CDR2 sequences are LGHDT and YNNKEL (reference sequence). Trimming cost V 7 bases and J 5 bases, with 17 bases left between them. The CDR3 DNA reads TGTGCCAGCAACCCAAGGGGCAACAAGTATGGCTACACCTTC. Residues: CASNPRGNKYGYTF.

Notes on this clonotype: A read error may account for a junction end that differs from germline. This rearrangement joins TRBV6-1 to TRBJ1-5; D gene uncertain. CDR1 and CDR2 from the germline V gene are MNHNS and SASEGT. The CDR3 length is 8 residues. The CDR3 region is CANLPQHF. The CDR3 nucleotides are TGTGCCAATCTGCCCCAGCATTTT.

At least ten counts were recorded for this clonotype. CDR3 in amino acids: CASSFGTGDEQYF. CDR3 nucleotide sequence: TGCGCCAGCAGCTTCGGGACCGGGGACGAGCAGTACTTC. The gene calls are TRBV5-1 and TRBJ2-7; the D gene could be TRBD1 or TRBD2 (5 bases each). The CDR3 runs to 13 residues. Germline V gene sequence: CDR1 SGHRS, CDR2 YFSETQ. V lost 2 bases to trimming and J lost 5 bases, with 11 bases between them. The entire variable domain, with the rest obtained from reference TRBV5-1 and TRBJ2-7, is as follows: KAGVTQTPRYLIKTRGQQVTLSCSPISGHRSVSWYQQTPGQGLQFLFEYFSETQRNKGNFPGRFSGRQFSNSRSEMNVSTLELGDSALYLCASSFGTGDEQYFGPGTRLTVT.

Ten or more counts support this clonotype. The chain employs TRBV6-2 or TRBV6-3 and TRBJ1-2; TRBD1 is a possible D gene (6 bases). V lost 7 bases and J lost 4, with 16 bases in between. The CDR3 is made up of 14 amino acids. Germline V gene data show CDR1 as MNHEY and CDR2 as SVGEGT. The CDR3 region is CASIRGAATYGYTF. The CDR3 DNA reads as TGTGCCAGCATCAGGGGAGCGGCCACCTATGGCTACACCTTC.

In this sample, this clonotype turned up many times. CDR3 loop: CASSSHGKGTNTEAFF. As DNA, the CDR3 is TGTGCCAGCAGTTCCCATGGGAAGGGGACGAACACTGAAGCTTTCTTT. The chain recombines TRBV12-3 or TRBV12-4 with TRBJ1-1; the D gene is possibly TRBD1 (5 bases). The CDR3 runs 16 residues. Trimming took off 4 bases at V and 1 base at J, with 16 bases between the two ends.

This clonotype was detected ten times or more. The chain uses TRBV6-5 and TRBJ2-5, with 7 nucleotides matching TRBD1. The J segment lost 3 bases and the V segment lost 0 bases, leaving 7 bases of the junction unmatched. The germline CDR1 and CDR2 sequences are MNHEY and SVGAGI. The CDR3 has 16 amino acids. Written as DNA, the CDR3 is TGTGCCAGCAGTTACTCGACAGGGCTCAGCAAAGAGACCCAGTACTTC. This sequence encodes CASSYSTGLSKETQYF.

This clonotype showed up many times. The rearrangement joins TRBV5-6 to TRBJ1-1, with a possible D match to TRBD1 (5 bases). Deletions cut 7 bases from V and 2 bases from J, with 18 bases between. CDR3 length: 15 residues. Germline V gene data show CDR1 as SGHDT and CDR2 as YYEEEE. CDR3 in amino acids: CASRTPGRGNTEAFF. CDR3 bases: TGTGCCAGCCGCACTCCAGGTCGGGGCAACACTGAAGCTTTCTTT.

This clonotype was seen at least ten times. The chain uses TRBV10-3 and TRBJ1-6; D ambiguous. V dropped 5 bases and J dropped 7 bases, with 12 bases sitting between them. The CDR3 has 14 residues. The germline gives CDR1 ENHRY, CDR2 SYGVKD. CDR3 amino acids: CAISPGAENSPLHF. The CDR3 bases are TGTGCCATCAGTCCGGGCGCGGAGAATTCACCCCTCCACTTT.

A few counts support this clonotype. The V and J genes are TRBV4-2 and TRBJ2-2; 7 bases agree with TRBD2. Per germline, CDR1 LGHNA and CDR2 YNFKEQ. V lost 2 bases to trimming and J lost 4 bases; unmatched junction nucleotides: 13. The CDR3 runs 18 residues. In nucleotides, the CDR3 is TGTGCCAGCAGCCAATTTACCCTCACGGGAGGAATCACCGGGGAGCTGTTTTTT. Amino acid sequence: CASSQFTLTGGITGELFF.

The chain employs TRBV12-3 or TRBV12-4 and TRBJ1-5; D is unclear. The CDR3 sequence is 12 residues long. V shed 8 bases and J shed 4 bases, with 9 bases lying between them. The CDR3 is CASSKENQPQHF. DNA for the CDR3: TGTGCCAGCTCAAAGGAGAATCAGCCCCAGCATTTT.